This entry is about one T cell receptor (beta chain). These data belong to a study of blood T cell repertoires in COVID-19. The trim removed 3 bases at V and 8 bases at J, leaving 8 bases unmatched. This CDR3 region has 14 residues. Germline CDR1 SGHNT, CDR2 YYREEE (reference sequence). Generated by immunoSEQ multiplex PCR, the TCRdb table keeps only in-frame clones and is missing some. The table includes 400,000 or so clones, roughly nine tenths detected once. The gene calls are TRBV5-4 and TRBJ2-4, with 7 nucleotides matching TRBD2. This clonotype was sampled from a man younger than 45 who had recovered from COVID-19. The sequenced sample consisted of PBMCs or T cells enriched from blood (not recorded which). The CDR3 DNA reads TGTGCCAGCAGCTACGGGAGGACCTGGGACATTCAGTACTTC. This encodes CASSYGRTWDIQYF.